This TCR beta chain was identified in a study of T cell repertoires in cytomegalovirus infection. Overall study: Public TCR beta signature analysis indicated the presence of both CMV infection and matching HLA type. Broader study findings: Dominant in the ex vivo response were TCR beta clonotypes restricted by HLA-C and specific for CMV. Adding up the frequency of public TCR beta families identified people who carried CMV plus the relevant HLA.

As concerns this clonotype: What it binds is unknown.

MiXCR was run by TCRdb on the reads, yielding one entry per CDR3 protein. Of approximately 110,000 distinct CDR3 sequences detected, roughly 40% appear once; the ten largest clones hold about 76%. This TCR derives from a human donor in good health (CMV status not recorded). Some clones in this sample may be carry-over from other donors' samples. The sample was CD8+ T cells from cultured PBMCs, taken from culture after CMV antigen stimulation.

The CDR3 sequence: CASSHPGPTSGGHTDTQYF. CDR3 coding DNA: TGTGCCAGCAGCCACCCAGGTCCGACTAGCGGGGGGCACACAGATACGCAGTATTTT. This chain joins TRBV4-2 and TRBJ2-3, with 13 bases matching TRBD2. The CDR3 spans 19 residues. Looked up from germline, CDR1 is LGHNA and CDR2 is YNFKEQ. With V trimmed by 3 bases and J by 2 bases, 11 bases remained unmatched.